A selection of T cell receptor beta chains follows, all from one sample in a study of OX40 agonist ivuxolimab in advanced cancers. Some clones are missing from TCRdb's copy, which holds only in-frame ones; the method was immunoSEQ multiplex PCR. The repertoire has approximately 70,000 clones, just over 85% of them found once; the top ten carry roughly 7.8%. The sample was CD4+ or CD8+ T cells sorted from blood, taken in a trial of the OX40 agonist ivuxolimab. The receptors here all came from an adult with an advanced solid tumor such as melanoma, head and neck, liver or kidney cancer. The CDR3 runs from the conserved cysteine through the conserved F or W. Fields, in order: V gene, D gene, CDR3 length, clone size, J gene, CDR3 DNA, CDR3 protein. The D gene is left open where the match is weak. Clone size is not always given. Where it is, it says once, few, many or a class for expanded clones.

v_gene: TRBV5-1; d_gene: .; len: 15; abundance: .; j_gene: TRBJ2-6; CDR3nt: TGCGCCAGCAGCTTGGACGGGTCTGGGGCCAACGTCCTGACTTTC; CDR3aa: CASSLDGSGANVLTF
v_gene: TRBV19; d_gene: .; len: 16; abundance: .; j_gene: TRBJ2-5; CDR3nt: TGTGCCAGTAGTATTATTAGCGGCGTCCCTAAAGAGACCCAGTACTTC; CDR3aa: CASSIISGVPKETQYF
v_gene: TRBV5-1; d_gene: .; len: 15; abundance: .; j_gene: TRBJ2-7; CDR3nt: TGCGCCAGCAGCGGCAGGACAGATCAAACCTACGAGCAGTACTTC; CDR3aa: CASSGRTDQTYEQYF
v_gene: TRBV7-6; d_gene: .; len: 16; abundance: .; j_gene: TRBJ1-6; CDR3nt: TGTGCCAGCAGCTTAATAGTAGGGTCGAGGAATTCACCCCTCCACTTT; CDR3aa: CASSLIVGSRNSPLHF
v_gene: TRBV5-1; d_gene: .; len: 15; abundance: .; j_gene: TRBJ1-1; CDR3nt: TGCGCCAGCAGCACCGGCCCAGCCCTTAACACTGAAGCTTTCTTT; CDR3aa: CASSTGPALNTEAFF
v_gene: TRBV6-5; d_gene: .; len: 14; abundance: .; j_gene: TRBJ1-3; CDR3nt: TGTGCCAGCAGAACCGTGGACCTTGGAAACACCATATATTTT; CDR3aa: CASRTVDLGNTIYF
v_gene: TRBV6-5; d_gene: .; len: 15; abundance: .; j_gene: TRBJ2-7; CDR3nt: TGTGCCAGCAGTTCCTACGCCTTGGGGGCCTACGAGCAGTACTTC; CDR3aa: CASSSYALGAYEQYF
v_gene: TRBV5-1; d_gene: .; len: 17; abundance: .; j_gene: TRBJ1-1; CDR3nt: TGCGCCAGCAGCCCGGAGACAGCTGAATGGTCTGGCACTGAAGCTTTCTTT; CDR3aa: CASSPETAEWSGTEAFF
v_gene: TRBV5-1; d_gene: TRBD1; len: 14; abundance: .; j_gene: TRBJ2-7; CDR3nt: TGCGCCAGCAGCTTGGGAACAGGGACAGGCGAGCAGTACTTC; CDR3aa: CASSLGTGTGEQYF
v_gene: TRBV29-1; d_gene: .; len: 13; abundance: .; j_gene: TRBJ1-1; CDR3nt: TGCAGCGTTGAAGGCCAGAGCCTCACTGAAGCTTTCTTT; CDR3aa: CSVEGQSLTEAFF
v_gene: TRBV11-1; d_gene: TRBD2; len: 14; abundance: .; j_gene: TRBJ2-1; CDR3nt: TGTGCCAGCCAGGGACTAGCGATCAACAATGAGCAGTTCTTC; CDR3aa: CASQGLAINNEQFF
v_gene: TRBV5-4; d_gene: TRBD2; len: 17; abundance: .; j_gene: TRBJ2-3; CDR3nt: TGTGCCAGCAGCGCAGTCCATAGCGGGGGGGCAACAGATACGCAGTATTTT; CDR3aa: CASSAVHSGGATDTQYF
v_gene: TRBV19; d_gene: .; len: 16; abundance: .; j_gene: TRBJ2-5; CDR3nt: TGTGCCAGTAGTATAGGAGGCGGGACACAACAAGAGACCCAGTACTTC; CDR3aa: CASSIGGGTQQETQYF
v_gene: TRBV4-1; d_gene: .; len: 16; abundance: .; j_gene: TRBJ1-5; CDR3nt: TGCGCCAGCAGCCAAGAGGGAGGTGGGAGCAATCAGCCCCAGCATTTT; CDR3aa: CASSQEGGGSNQPQHF
v_gene: TRBV6-4; d_gene: .; len: 14; abundance: .; j_gene: TRBJ2-1; CDR3nt: TGTGCCAGCAGTGACGGGACTCGGTACAATGAGCAGTTCTTC; CDR3aa: CASSDGTRYNEQFF
v_gene: TRBV7-9; d_gene: TRBD1; len: 14; abundance: once; j_gene: TRBJ1-2; CDR3nt: TGTGCCAGCAGCTTAGGACAGGGGGAGGATGGCTACACCTTC; CDR3aa: CASSLGQGEDGYTF
v_gene: TRBV4-1; d_gene: .; len: 14; abundance: .; j_gene: TRBJ1-5; CDR3nt: TGCGCCAGCAGCCCAAATCAGGGCAATCAGCCCCAGCATTTT; CDR3aa: CASSPNQGNQPQHF